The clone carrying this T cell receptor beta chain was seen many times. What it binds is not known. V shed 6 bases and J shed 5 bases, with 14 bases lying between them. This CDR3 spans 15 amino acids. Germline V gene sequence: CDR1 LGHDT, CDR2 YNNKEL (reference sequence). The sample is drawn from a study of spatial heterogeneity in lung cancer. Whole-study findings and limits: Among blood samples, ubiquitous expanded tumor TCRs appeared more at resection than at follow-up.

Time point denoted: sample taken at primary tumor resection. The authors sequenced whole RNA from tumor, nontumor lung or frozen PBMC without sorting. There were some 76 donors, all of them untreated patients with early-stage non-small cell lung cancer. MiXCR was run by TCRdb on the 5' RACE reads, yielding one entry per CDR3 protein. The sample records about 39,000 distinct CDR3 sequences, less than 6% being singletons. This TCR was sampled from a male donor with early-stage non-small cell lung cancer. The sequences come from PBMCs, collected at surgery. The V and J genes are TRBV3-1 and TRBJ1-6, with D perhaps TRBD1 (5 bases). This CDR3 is CASSPFEGNNSPLHF. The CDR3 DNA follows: TGTGCCAGCAGTCCCTTTGAGGGGAATAATTCACCCCTCCACTTT. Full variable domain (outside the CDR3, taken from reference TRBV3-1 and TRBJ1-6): DTAVSQTPKYLVTQMGNDKSIKCEQNLGHDTMYWYKQDSKKFLKIMFSYNNKELIINETVPNRFSPKSPDKAHLNLHINSLELGDSAVYFCASSPFEGNNSPLHFGNGTRLTVT.